These 4 T cell receptor beta chains share one sample of origin, sequenced in a study of PD-L1 blockade in urothelial cancer. Profiled with immunoSEQ multiplex PCR; TCRdb holds only in-frame clones, not every one. The sample holds about 52,000 clones, nearly 85% seen once. Here the sequenced sample was PBMCs, taken around atezolizumab (anti-PD-L1) treatment. These receptors were taken from a man in his forties or fifties with urothelial cancer.

The gene calls are TRBV4-1 and TRBJ2-7; 8 bases map to TRBD1. This CDR3 has 16 residues. CDR1 MGHRA and CDR2 YSYEKL come from the germline V gene. The J segment lost 7 bases and the V segment lost 1 base, leaving 12 bases of the junction unmatched. CDR3 amino acids: CASSQARGQGAEEQYF. For the CDR3, the DNA is TGCGCCAGCAGCCAAGCGAGAGGCCAGGGGGCGGAGGAGCAGTACTTC.

The rearrangement joins TRBV2 to TRBJ2-3; D unclear. The germline V gene has CDR1 SNHLY and CDR2 FYNNEI. The CDR3 extends over 13 amino acids. V was shortened by 7 bases and J by 3 bases, with 11 bases between the two germline ends. As DNA, the CDR3 is TGTGCCAGCACCCAGCGACGGACAGATACGCAGTATTTT. Translating it yields CASTQRRTDTQYF.

V is TRBV5-6 and J is TRBJ2-3; possibly TRBD2 for D (5 bases). V was shortened by 0 bases and J by 4 bases, with 12 bases between the two germline ends. This CDR3 contains 15 residues. CDR1 and CDR2 (germline): SGHDT, YYEEEE. CDR3 nucleotide sequence: TGTGCCAGCAGCTTGGTGAGGGTGGGTTCAGATACGCAGTATTTT. Its protein is CASSLVRVGSDTQYF.

V is TRBV7-9 and J is TRBJ2-1; D unclear. Germline assignment: CDR1 SEHNR and CDR2 FQNEAQ (reference sequence). The CDR3 contains 12 residues. V lost 3 bases to trimming and J lost 8 bases, with 8 bases between them. CDR3 DNA sequence: TGTGCCAGCAGCTTCGAAGGAGATGAGCAGTTCTTC. It is translated as CASSFEGDEQFF.